This T cell receptor beta chain was sequenced for a study of T-cell memory formation after mild COVID-19. At the level of the study: TCR clustering was largely donor specific.

There are a few counts of this clonotype. Its antigen is still unknown. TCRdb used MiXCR to reprocess the 5' RACE reads, holding one entry per CDR3 protein. The sample includes roughly 130,000 distinct CDR3 sequences, approximately 17% seen only once; the top ten take about 5%. CDR3 length: 15 amino acids. With 2 bases removed from V and 8 bases from J, the gap between germline ends came to 18 bases. The V gene's germline CDR1 is MNHEY and CDR2 SVGAGI. Overall study findings and caveats: Later expanders leaned toward CD4+, whereas clones contracting from day 15 to 85 were balanced CD4/CD8.

The receptor was isolated from a man younger than 35 who had mild COVID-19 (a few samples of this study predate the infection). Cell type and time point are not known. The chain couples TRBV6-5 to TRBJ1-1, with D possibly matching TRBD1 (5 bases). The sample consisted of PBMCs or a T cell subset sorted from them (not recorded which). The CDR3 sequence: CASSYLPPGTREAFF. CDR3 sequence (DNA): TGTGCCAGCAGTTACCTCCCTCCCGGGACTCGCGAAGCTTTCTTT.